Listed here are 29 T cell receptor beta chains from one sample, sequenced in a study of shared clonotypes between healthy human individuals. Data came from immunoSEQ multiplex PCR; TCRdb stores just in-frame clones and leaves some out. This table holds over 1.4 million clones, approximately 97% found once. What was sequenced was naive CD4+ T cells sorted from blood. Subset: CD45RA+ positively selected. The source of these receptors is a man between 25 and 39 years old in good health.

The chain uses TRBV14 and TRBJ2-7; no definite D call. The CDR3 is 13 amino acids. Germline lookup yields CDR1 SGHDN and CDR2 FVKESK. V dropped 0 bases and J dropped 6 bases, with 9 bases sitting between them. CDR3 residues: CASSQEVLSEQYF. CDR3 coding DNA: TGTGCCAGCAGCCAAGAAGTCTTGAGCGAGCAGTACTTC.

This clone has only a few counts. This chain joins TRBV9 and TRBJ1-1; 10 bases are a match to TRBD1. This CDR3 contains 14 residues. With V trimmed by 5 bases and J by 6 bases, 7 bases remained unmatched. Per the germline V gene, CDR1 is SGDLS and CDR2 is YYNGEE. The CDR3 DNA follows: TGTGCCAGCAGGTTCCGGGACAGGGGCCCTGAAGCTTTCTTT. It specifies CASRFRDRGPEAFF.

The V gene is TRBV18, the J gene TRBJ2-5, with D possibly being TRBD1 (7 bases). CDR1 is KGHSH and CDR2 is LQKENI in the germline V gene. The CDR3 has 16 amino acids. Trimming took 3 bases from V and 4 from J, leaving 18 bases between them. CDR3 nucleotides: TGTGCCAGCTCACCCTTGGAGACAGGGCGGGGAGAGACCCAGTACTTC. Its protein is CASSPLETGRGETQYF.

The chain uses TRBV5-1 and TRBJ2-5; D call uncertain. Per germline, CDR1 SGHRS and CDR2 YFSETQ. The germline V and J ends were trimmed by 5 bases and 1 base, with 6 bases remaining between them. The CDR3 covers 12 residues. The CDR3 sequence is CASRKPQETQYF. Written as DNA, the CDR3 is TGCGCCAGCAGAAAGCCCCAAGAGACCCAGTACTTC.

The genes are TRBV18 and TRBJ2-3, with 12 bases fitting TRBD1. Germline loops: CDR1 KGHSH, CDR2 LQKENI. The CDR3 covers 15 residues. After removal of 5 bases from V and 7 bases from J, the junction contained 7 bases not matched to a gene. The CDR3 region is CASSAGTGGRNTQYF. CDR3 DNA sequence: TGTGCCAGCTCAGCCGGGACAGGGGGCAGGAATACGCAGTATTTT.

CDR3 loop: CASSRDRGRKYEQYF. CDR3 DNA: TGTGCCAGCAGCAGAGACAGGGGGAGAAAATACGAGCAGTACTTC. The genes are TRBV11-2 and TRBJ2-7; TRBD1 matches at 9 bases. This CDR3 is 15 amino acids long. Trimming at V came to 5 bases and at J to 4 bases, leaving 9 bases not matched to a gene. Germline V gene sequence: CDR1 SGHAT, CDR2 FQNNGV.

This clone has a single count. The chain recombines TRBV13 with TRBJ2-1; maybe TRBD2 (5 bases). CDR3 size: 12 residues. Per the germline V gene, CDR1 is PRHDT and CDR2 is FYEKMQ (reference sequence). V shed 5 bases and J shed 10 bases, with 12 bases lying between them. Here the CDR3 reads CASSASRGEQFF. Written as DNA, the CDR3 is TGTGCCAGCAGCGCTAGCCGAGGGGAGCAGTTCTTC.

The V and J genes are TRBV6-5 and TRBJ2-7; D gene unclear. Trimming pared 8 bases from V and 0 bases from J, leaving 5 bases between. The CDR3 has 11 residues. Germline-derived CDR1 and CDR2 are MNHEY and SVGAGI. The CDR3 region has the DNA TGTGCCAGCGGATACTCCTACGAGCAGTACTTC. Translating it yields CASGYSYEQYF.

V usage is TRBV7-8 and J usage is TRBJ1-2; D possibly corresponds to TRBD1 (5 bases). Germline CDR1 and CDR2: SGHVS and FQNEAQ. The germline V and J ends were trimmed by 0 bases and 5 bases, with 10 bases remaining between them. The CDR3 contains 14 residues. DNA for the CDR3: TGTGCCAGCAGCTTAGCCGGGGCAGTTTATGGCTACACCTTC. Translation: CASSLAGAVYGYTF.

In its sample, this clone was seen a few times. One junction end disagrees with the germline gene, perhaps due to a read error. The chain couples TRBV10-1 to TRBJ2-7; perhaps TRBD1 as D (5 bases). CDR3 length equals 13 residues. The germline V gene encodes CDR1 WNHNN and CDR2 SYGVQD (reference sequence). CDR3 amino acids: CASSEDSSSPASF. The CDR3 region has the DNA TGCGCCAGCAGTGAGGACAGCTCCTCCCCAGCATCCTTC.

This chain joins TRBV19 and TRBJ1-4, with 11 positions matching TRBD1. Per germline, CDR1 LNHDA and CDR2 SQIVND (reference sequence). This CDR3 comprises 16 residues. The J segment lost 2 bases and the V segment lost 6 bases, leaving 5 bases of the junction unmatched. In DNA, the CDR3 is TGTGCCAGTAGCGGACAGGGGGCGGCTACTAATGAAAAACTGTTTTTT. Encoded protein: CASSGQGAATNEKLFF.

In its sample, this clone was seen once. The chain combines TRBV5-1 with TRBJ2-1, with D uncertain. V was shortened by 1 base and J by 0 bases, with 8 bases between the two germline ends. Germline CDR1 reads SGHRS; CDR2 reads YFSETQ. The CDR3 totals 15 residues. CDR3 residues: CASSLRPSSYNEQFF. CDR3 bases: TGCGCCAGCAGCTTGAGACCGAGCTCCTACAATGAGCAGTTCTTC.

This chain links TRBV5-8 with TRBJ2-1; no reliable D call. Deletions cut 1 base from V and 0 bases from J, with 8 bases between. CDR3 length equals 15 residues. The germline CDR1 and CDR2 sequences are SGHTS and YDEGEE. The CDR3, as DNA: TGTGCCAGCAGCTTGTCGGTCAGCTCCTACAATGAGCAGTTCTTC. Protein product: CASSLSVSSYNEQFF.

V is TRBV5-1 and J is TRBJ2-7; D is possibly TRBD2 (5 bases). Trimming took 0 bases from V and 3 from J, leaving 19 bases between them. Germline CDR1 reads SGHRS; CDR2 reads YFSETQ. This CDR3 comprises 17 residues. CDR3 loop: CASSLAVFAGKNYEQYF. The CDR3 DNA sequence: TGCGCCAGCAGCTTGGCCGTCTTCGCCGGGAAAAACTACGAGCAGTACTTC. Supplemented by reference TRBV5-1 and TRBJ2-7, the full variable domain reads KAGVTQTPRYLIKTRGQQVTLSCSPISGHRSVSWYQQTPGQGLQFLFEYFSETQRNKGNFPGRFSGRQFSNSRSEMNVSTLELGDSALYLCASSLAVFAGKNYEQYFGPGTRLTVT.

The rearrangement uses TRBV7-2 and TRBJ2-2; D gene uncertain. The CDR3 contains 15 residues. Trimming stripped 3 bases from V and 0 bases from J, with 8 bases between. CDR1 and CDR2 (germline): SGHTA, FQGNSA. CDR3 sequence reads: CASSFHPANTGELFF. The DNA of the CDR3 is TGTGCCAGCAGCTTTCATCCTGCGAACACCGGGGAGCTGTTTTTT.

V gene TRBV30 combines with J gene TRBJ2-3; 9 bases fit TRBD1. Germline values: CDR1 GTSNPN, CDR2 SVGIG (reference sequence). The CDR3 is 16 residues long. V shed 3 bases, J shed 5 bases, and the junction held 12 bases outside the gene matches. This CDR3 reads CAWSGRTGAPIDTQYF. The CDR3 nucleotides read TGTGCCTGGAGCGGTCGGACAGGGGCCCCTATAGATACGCAGTATTTT.

The J gene is TRBJ1-2, the V gene TRBV19; D not resolved. The CDR3 covers 12 residues. Germline assignment: CDR1 LNHDA and CDR2 SQIVND (reference sequence). V lost 6 bases to trimming and J lost 3 bases, with 8 bases between them. CDR3 region: CASSLTDYGYTF. CDR3 coding DNA: TGTGCCAGTAGCTTAACCGACTATGGCTACACCTTC.

V gene TRBV14 combines with J gene TRBJ2-7; weak D call: TRBD2 (5 bases). The germline gives CDR1 SGHDN, CDR2 FVKESK. V dropped 5 bases and J dropped 7 bases, with 12 bases sitting between them. The CDR3 is 12 residues long. CDR3 sequence: CASSASGLEQYF. The DNA of the CDR3 is TGTGCCAGCAGCGCCTCGGGGTTAGAGCAGTACTTC.

V usage is TRBV6-5 and J usage is TRBJ1-1; 7 bases line up with TRBD1. With 6 bases clipped from V and 1 base from J, the junction kept 11 bases outside the gene matches. The CDR3 extends over 16 amino acids. CDR1 MNHEY and CDR2 SVGAGI come from the germline V gene. The CDR3 DNA sequence: TGTGCCAGCAGGTACGGGACACAGGGGTGGAACACTGAAGCTTTCTTT. The encoded protein is CASRYGTQGWNTEAFF.

The chain joins TRBV28 to TRBJ1-5, with D possibly matching TRBD1 (6 bases). V lost 3 bases and J lost 6, with 21 bases in between. The CDR3 sequence is 17 residues long. Germline-derived CDR1 and CDR2 are MDHEN and SYDVKM. CDR3: CASSLRQAVVAFQPQHF. CDR3 sequence (DNA): TGTGCCAGCAGTTTGAGACAGGCCGTTGTCGCGTTTCAGCCCCAGCATTTT.

V usage is TRBV19 and J usage is TRBJ2-7, with 8 positions matching TRBD2. V was clipped by 5 bases and J by 4 bases; unmatched bases: 7. The CDR3 length is 14 residues. Looked up from germline, CDR1 is LNHDA and CDR2 is SQIVND (reference sequence). The DNA for the CDR3 is TGTGCCAGTAGTTCCATAGCGGGACTATACGAGCAGTACTTC. Translated, it gives CASSSIAGLYEQYF.

The CDR3 DNA sequence: TGTGCCAGCAGCCGTACGGCCGACGGGACTAACTATGGCTACACCTTC. Translating it yields CASSRTADGTNYGYTF. The rearrangement links TRBV7-2 to TRBJ1-2; D gene uncertain. Trimming removed 5 bases from V and 0 bases from J, with 16 bases in between. CDR3 length: 16 amino acids. CDR1 and CDR2 from the germline V gene are SGHTA and FQGNSA.

The CDR3 DNA sequence: TGTGCCAGCAGTGAACCAGGTAGCGGAGATACGCAGTATTTT. The encoded protein is CASSEPGSGDTQYF. This chain joins TRBV25-1 and TRBJ2-3, with TRBD2 as a possible D gene (6 bases). V was trimmed by 2 bases and J by 5 bases, leaving 11 bases between them. Germline CDR1 MGHDK, CDR2 SYGVNS. This CDR3 region has 14 residues.

This clone occurred once. The chain joins TRBV27 to TRBJ2-7; D is perhaps TRBD1 or TRBD2 (5 bases each). Germline V CDR1 and CDR2: MNHEY, SMNVEV (reference sequence). Between the trimmed V and J ends, which lost 2 bases and 5 bases, there was a span of 16 bases. The CDR3 extends over 15 amino acids. CDR3 region: CASSLGLGLANEQYF. The DNA of the CDR3 is TGTGCCAGCAGTTTAGGGCTGGGGCTAGCCAACGAGCAGTACTTC.

The chain recombines TRBV27 with TRBJ2-3, with 14 bases that match TRBD2. The CDR3 loop spans 18 amino acids. V lost 5 bases, J lost 5 bases, and 12 bases stayed unmatched. Germline V lookup: CDR1 MNHEY, CDR2 SMNVEV (reference sequence). CDR3 in DNA: TGTGCCAGCAGTCTCAGGGGGCTCGGGACTAGCGGGAGAGATACGCAGTATTTT. Translating gives CASSLRGLGTSGRDTQYF.

The chain uses TRBV10-3 and TRBJ2-7, with D perhaps matching TRBD1 (5 bases). Germline V CDR1 and CDR2: ENHRY, SYGVKD. V lost 5 bases and J lost 2, with 19 bases in between. The length of the CDR3 is 16 residues. CDR3 nucleotide sequence: TGTGCCATCAGTAACGCGGACACGAAGACCGCCTACGAGCAGTACTTC. Residues: CAISNADTKTAYEQYF.

CDR3: CASSLWGDHQPQHF. CDR3 DNA sequence: TGTGCCAGCAGTTTATGGGGTGATCATCAGCCCCAGCATTTT. This chain uses TRBV28 with TRBJ1-5; D not resolved. V lost 0 bases, J lost 5 bases, and 8 bases lay in between. The CDR3 extends over 14 amino acids. The germline V gene encodes CDR1 MDHEN and CDR2 SYDVKM.

The chain joins TRBV27 to TRBJ2-1; possibly TRBD2 for D (6 bases). CDR1 and CDR2 from the germline V gene are MNHEY and SMNVEV (reference sequence). The CDR3 has 15 residues. V lost 6 bases and J lost 6, with 18 bases in between. CDR3 sequence (DNA): TGTGCCAGCAGGTCTCGCGGGACCCCACGCAATGAGCAGTTCTTC. Its translation: CASRSRGTPRNEQFF.

This chain joins TRBV6-1 and TRBJ2-7; weak D call: TRBD2 (5 bases). Per the germline V gene, CDR1 is MNHNS and CDR2 is SASEGT. This CDR3 has 14 residues. V lost 0 bases and J lost 5, with 11 bases in between. CDR3 nucleotides: TGTGCCAGCAGTGAAGCGACCCCCGGGGACGAGCAGTACTTC. Protein sequence: CASSEATPGDEQYF.